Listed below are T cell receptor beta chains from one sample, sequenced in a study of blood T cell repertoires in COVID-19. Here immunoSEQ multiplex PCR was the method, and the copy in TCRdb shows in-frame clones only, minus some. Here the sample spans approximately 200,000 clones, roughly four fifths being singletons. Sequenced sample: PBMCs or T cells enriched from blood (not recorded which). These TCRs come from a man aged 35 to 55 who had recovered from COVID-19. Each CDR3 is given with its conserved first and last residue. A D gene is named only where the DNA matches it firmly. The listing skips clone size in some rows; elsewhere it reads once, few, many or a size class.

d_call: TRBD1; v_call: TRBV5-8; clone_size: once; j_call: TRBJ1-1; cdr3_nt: TGTGCCAGCAGCAACTATCGGACAGGGGTAACTGAAGCTTTCTTT; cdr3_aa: CASSNYRTGVTEAFF
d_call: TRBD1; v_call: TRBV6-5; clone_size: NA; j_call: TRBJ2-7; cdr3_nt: TGTGCCAGCAGTTACCTCTCCGGGACAGGGCTTTACGAGCAGTACTTC; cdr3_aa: CASSYLSGTGLYEQYF
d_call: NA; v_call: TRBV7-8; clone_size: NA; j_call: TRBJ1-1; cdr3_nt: TGTGCCAGCAGCCCCTCAGGGGAACGAGAAGCTTTCTTT; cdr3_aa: CASSPSGEREAFF
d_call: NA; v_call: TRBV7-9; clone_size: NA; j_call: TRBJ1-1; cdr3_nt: TGTGCCAGCAGCTCCCAGCGGCAGCCGAACACTGAAGCTTTCTTT; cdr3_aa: CASSSQRQPNTEAFF
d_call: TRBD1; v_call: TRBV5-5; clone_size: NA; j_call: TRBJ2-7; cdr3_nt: TGTGCCAGCAGCCTTACAGGGGCGACATCCTACGAGCAGTACTTC; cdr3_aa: CASSLTGATSYEQYF
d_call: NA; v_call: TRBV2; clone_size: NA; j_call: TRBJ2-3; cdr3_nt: TGTGCCAGTGGGCGGCTGACTATCGCTAGCACAGATACGCAGTATTTT; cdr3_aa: CASGRLTIASTDTQYF
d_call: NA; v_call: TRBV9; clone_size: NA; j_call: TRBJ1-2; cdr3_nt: TGTGCCAGCAGCGTAGACCAGGGTACCTATGGCTACACCTTC; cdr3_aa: CASSVDQGTYGYTF
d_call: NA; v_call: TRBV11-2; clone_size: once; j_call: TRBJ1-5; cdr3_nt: TGTGCCAGCAGCTTAGACAGAAATCAGCCCCAGCATTTT; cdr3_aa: CASSLDRNQPQHF
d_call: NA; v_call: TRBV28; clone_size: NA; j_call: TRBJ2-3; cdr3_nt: TGTGCCAGCAGGGCCACAGATACGCAGTATTTT; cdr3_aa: CASRATDTQYF
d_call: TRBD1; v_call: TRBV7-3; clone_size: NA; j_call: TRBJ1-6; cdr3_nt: TGTGCCAGCAGCTTAGGGACAGGCCTATATTCACCCCTCCACTTT; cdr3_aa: CASSLGTGLYSPLHF
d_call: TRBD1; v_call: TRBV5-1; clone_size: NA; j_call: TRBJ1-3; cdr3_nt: TGCGCCAGCAGCCCCCGGCCAGTCCCGGGACAGGGATCGTCTGGAAACACCATATATTTT; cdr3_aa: CASSPRPVPGQGSSGNTIYF
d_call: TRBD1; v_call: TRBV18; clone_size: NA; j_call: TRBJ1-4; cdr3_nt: TGTGCCAGCTCACGCGGGACAGAATATAATGAAAAACTGTTTTTT; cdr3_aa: CASSRGTEYNEKLFF
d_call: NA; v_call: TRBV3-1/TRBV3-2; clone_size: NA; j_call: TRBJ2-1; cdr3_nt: TGTGCCAGCAGCCAAAGAGACAGCTCCTACAATGAGCAGTTCTTC; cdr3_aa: CASSQRDSSYNEQFF
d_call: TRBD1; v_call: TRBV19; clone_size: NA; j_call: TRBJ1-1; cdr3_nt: TGTGCCAGTAGGCAGGGGCGGACAGGGGAACGAAGCACTGAAGCTTTCTTT; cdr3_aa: CASRQGRTGERSTEAFF
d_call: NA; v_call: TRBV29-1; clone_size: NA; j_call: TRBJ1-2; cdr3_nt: TGCAGCGGCAGAACCGGGGGGTCCTATGGCTACACCTTC; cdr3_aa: CSGRTGGSYGYTF
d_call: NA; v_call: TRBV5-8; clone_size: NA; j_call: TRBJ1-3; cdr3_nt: TGTGCCAGCAGCCAATTTCAGGGCGCGGGAAACACCATATATTTT; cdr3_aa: CASSQFQGAGNTIYF
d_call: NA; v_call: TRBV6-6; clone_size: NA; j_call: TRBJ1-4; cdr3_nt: TGTGCCAGCAGGAATACGGTGGCGGCTAATGAAAAACTGTTTTTT; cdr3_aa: CASRNTVAANEKLFF
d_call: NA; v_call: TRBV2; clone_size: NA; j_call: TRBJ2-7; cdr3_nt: TGTGCCAGCTCACAGGACTACGAGCAGTACTTC; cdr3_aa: CASSQDYEQYF
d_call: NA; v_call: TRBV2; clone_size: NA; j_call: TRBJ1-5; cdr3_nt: TGTGCCAGCACCCGGGACAACGGGGCCCGCAATCAGCCCCAGCATTTT; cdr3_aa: CASTRDNGARNQPQHF
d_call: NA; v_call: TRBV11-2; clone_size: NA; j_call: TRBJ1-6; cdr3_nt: TGTGCCAGCGGAACGGGGGGGCTAAGCTCCTATAATTCACCCCTCCACTTT; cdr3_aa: CASGTGGLSSYNSPLHF
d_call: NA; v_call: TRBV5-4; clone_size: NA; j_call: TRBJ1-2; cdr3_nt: TGTGCCAGCAGCCCAGGGGACGGCTACACCTTC; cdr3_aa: CASSPGDGYTF
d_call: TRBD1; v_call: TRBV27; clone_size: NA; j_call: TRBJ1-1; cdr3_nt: TGTGCCAGCAGTTTAACAGCCGGGACAGGGGGCACTGAAGCTTTCTTT; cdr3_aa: CASSLTAGTGGTEAFF
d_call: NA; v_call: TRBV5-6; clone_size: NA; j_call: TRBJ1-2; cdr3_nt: TGTGCCAGCAGCTTGGGACAGTGGAACTATGGCTACACCTTC; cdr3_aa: CASSLGQWNYGYTF
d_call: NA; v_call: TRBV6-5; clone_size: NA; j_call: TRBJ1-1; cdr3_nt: TGTGCCAGCAGTTCCACCGGGATGGACACTGAAGCTTTCTTT; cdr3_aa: CASSSTGMDTEAFF
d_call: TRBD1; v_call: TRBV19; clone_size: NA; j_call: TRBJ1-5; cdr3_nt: TGTGCCAGTAGTACACAGGGGCAGCGGCAGCCCCAGCATTTT; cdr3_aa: CASSTQGQRQPQHF
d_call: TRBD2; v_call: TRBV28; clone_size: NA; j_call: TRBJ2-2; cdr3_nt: TGTGCCAGCATCCGCTCGGGACTAGCTTTATCGAACACCGGGGAGCTGTTTTTT; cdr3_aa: CASIRSGLALSNTGELFF